This passage covers 19 T cell receptor beta chains from one sample sequenced in a study of T-cell reconstitution after alpha-beta-depleted transplantation in children. A library of TCRbeta sequences, prepared with unique molecular identifiers, was generated. TCRdb used MiXCR to reprocess the PCR reads, holding one entry per CDR3 protein. The sample records 400,000 to 450,000 distinct CDR3 sequences, around two fifths being singletons. Specimen: PBMCs, collected before TCRalphabeta/CD19-depleted stem cell transplant. These receptors all stem from a girl aged 2-10 years with aplastic anemia, due to receive a stem cell transplant.

There are a few counts of this clonotype. The rearrangement joins TRBV7-2 to TRBJ2-7; 8 bases are shared with TRBD2. Looked up from germline, CDR1 is SGHTA and CDR2 is FQGNSA. This CDR3 comprises 14 residues. V gave up 5 bases and J gave up 5 bases; unmatched junction bases: 8. CDR3 in DNA: TGTGCCAGCAGCCTGAGCGGGAGTTCCCACGAGCAGTACTTC. It translates to CASSLSGSSHEQYF.

This clonotype was detected a few times. The CDR3 loop is CATGRTGDFGQPQHF. As DNA, the CDR3 is TGTGCCACCGGGAGGACAGGGGATTTTGGTCAGCCCCAGCATTTT. V gene TRBV15 combines with J gene TRBJ1-5; 9 nucleotides agree with TRBD1. J gave up 6 bases and V 8 bases, and 11 bases lay outside the gene matches. The CDR3 contains 15 residues. Germline V gene lookup returns CDR1 LNHNV and CDR2 YYDKDF (reference sequence).

This clonotype was picked up one time. The chain combines TRBV21-1 with TRBJ1-2; TRBD1 is taken as the D call from the table, unchecked against the DNA. TRBV21-1 is described as a pseudogene. The length of the CDR3 is 13 residues. CDR3 coding DNA: TGTGCCAGCAGAATACAGGGGGCGCGGGGCTACACCTTC. Its protein is CASRIQGARGYTF.

The V call is TRBV29-1, the J call TRBJ1-4, with TRBD1 as a possible D gene (5 bases). The CDR3 runs to 13 residues. The germline V gene has CDR1 SQVTM and CDR2 ANQGSEA. Deletions cut 4 bases from V and 8 bases from J, with 14 bases between. The CDR3, as DNA: TGCAGCGTTGGGGGCAGCGGTCAAGAAAAACTGTTTTTT. This codes for CSVGGSGQEKLFF.

The DNA of the CDR3 is TGTGCCAGCTCCCCCGGGGGCCACGAGCAGTACTTC. Translated: CASSPGGHEQYF. V gene TRBV18 combines with J gene TRBJ2-7; either TRBD1 or TRBD2 may fit D (6 bases each). Germline V gene sequence: CDR1 KGHSH, CDR2 LQKENI. The CDR3 loop spans 12 amino acids. V was clipped by 6 bases and J by 5 bases, with 11 bases between them. Full variable domain (outside the CDR3, taken from reference TRBV18 and TRBJ2-7): NAGVMQNPRHLVRRRGQEARLRCSPMKGHSHVYWYRQLPEEGLKFMVYLQKENIIDESGMPKERFSAEFPKEGPSILRIQQVVRGDSAAYFCASSPGGHEQYFGPGTRLTVT.

The sample holds a few counts of this clonotype. The chain has TRBV5-1 and TRBJ1-1, with TRBD1 as a possible D gene (5 bases). Germline V gene sequence: CDR1 SGHRS, CDR2 YFSETQ. This CDR3 spans 12 amino acids. Trimming removed 4 bases from V and 10 bases from J, with 14 bases in between. The CDR3 here is CASSPGPLGAFF. CDR3 DNA sequence: TGCGCCAGCAGCCCGGGGCCGCTTGGAGCTTTCTTT.

This clonotype occurred many times. V and J are TRBV7-2 and TRBJ1-3, with 7 bases lining up with TRBD1. CDR1 is SGHTA, CDR2 FQGNSA, per germline. CDR3 length: 14 amino acids. V gave up 5 bases and J gave up 4 bases; unmatched junction bases: 5. This CDR3 is CASSLDRAGNTIYF. The CDR3 nucleotides read TGTGCCAGCAGCCTCGACAGGGCGGGAAACACCATATATTTT.

V gene TRBV20-1 combines with J gene TRBJ2-7; D remains ambiguous. V was shortened by 0 bases and J by 2 bases, with 14 bases between the two germline ends. The CDR3 length is 15 residues. Germline-derived CDR1 and CDR2 are DFQATT and SNEGSKA (reference sequence). The CDR3 sequence: CSARDRSRTTYEQYF. In DNA, the CDR3 is TGCAGTGCTAGAGATCGAAGCAGGACCACCTACGAGCAGTACTTC.

The rearrangement joins TRBV29-1 to TRBJ1-1; a possible D gene is TRBD1 (5 bases). CDR1 is SQVTM and CDR2 is ANQGSEA in the germline V gene. The CDR3 spans 13 residues. The V gene lost 4 bases and the J gene lost 2 bases, with 11 bases spanning the gap. As DNA, the CDR3 is TGCAGCGTTGGAGAGCAGGGAAACACTGAAGCTTTCTTT. It yields the protein CSVGEQGNTEAFF. Using reference TRBV29-1 and TRBJ1-1 for the parts outside the CDR3, the full variable domain is SAVISQKPSRDICQRGTSLTIQCQVDSQVTMMFWYRQQPGQSLTLIATANQGSEATYESGFVIDKFPISRPNLTFSTLTVSNMSPEDSSIYLCSVGEQGNTEAFFGQGTRLTVV.

This clonotype was recorded a few times. CDR3 amino acids: CASSPRRGTHEQYF. CDR3 sequence (DNA): TGTGCCAGCAGCCCCCGCAGAGGGACCCACGAGCAGTACTTC. The chain uses TRBV3-1 and TRBJ2-7; D is perhaps TRBD1 or TRBD2 (5 bases each). The CDR3 loop spans 14 amino acids. V gave up 4 bases and J gave up 5 bases, with 15 bases separating them. Germline values: CDR1 LGHDT, CDR2 YNNKEL (reference sequence).

The chain couples TRBV6-5 to TRBJ2-7, with 9 bases fitting TRBD1. The germline V gene has CDR1 MNHEY and CDR2 SVGAGI. Losses at the gene ends were 4 bases for V and 4 bases for J; bases not matched to a gene: 11. The CDR3 is 16 residues long. The CDR3 here is CASSSPSPGQGYEQYF. DNA of the CDR3: TGTGCCAGCAGTTCCCCAAGTCCGGGACAGGGTTACGAGCAGTACTTC.

In this sample, this clonotype turned up a few times. The V gene is TRBV11-1, the J gene TRBJ2-2; 14 bases are a match to TRBD2. This CDR3 contains 18 residues. V was pared by 3 bases and J by 3 bases, with 6 bases of the junction left unmatched. Germline V gene sequence: CDR1 SGHAT, CDR2 FQDESV (reference sequence). Here the CDR3 DNA reads TGTGCCAGCAGCTTTGAAGGACTAGCGGGAGGTTACACCGGGGAGCTGTTTTTT. Its protein product is CASSFEGLAGGYTGELFF.

The chain couples TRBV7-2 to TRBJ2-1; possibly TRBD2 for D (5 bases). V gave up 5 bases and J gave up 12 bases, with 17 bases separating them. This CDR3 comprises 13 residues. Germline values: CDR1 SGHTA, CDR2 FQGNSA. In nucleotides, the CDR3 is TGTGCCAGCAGCCCAAGCGGCGCGAACGGGCAGTTCTTC. Translating gives CASSPSGANGQFF.

The chain joins TRBV20-1 to TRBJ2-7; D tentatively reads TRBD1 or TRBD2 (5 bases each). This CDR3 region has 12 residues. CDR1 is DFQATT, CDR2 SNEGSKA, per germline (reference sequence). Trimming pared 3 bases from V and 6 bases from J, leaving 12 bases between. CDR3 sequence (DNA): TGCAGTGCTAGCGGGACGACCAGCGAGCAGTACTTC. Encoded protein: CSASGTTSEQYF.

This rearrangement joins TRBV15 to TRBJ2-1; D remains unclear. The V end was cut by 0 bases, the J end by 2 bases, with 11 bases between. Germline V CDR1 and CDR2: LNHNV, YYDKDF (reference sequence). The CDR3 totals 16 residues. CDR3 loop: CATSRDLSWAYNEQFF. The DNA of the CDR3 is TGTGCCACCAGCAGAGATCTAAGCTGGGCCTACAATGAGCAGTTCTTC. Variable domain in full (rest from reference TRBV15 and TRBJ2-1): DAMVIQNPRYQVTQFGKPVTLSCSQTLNHNVMYWYQQKSSQAPKLLFHYYDKDFNNEADTPDNFQSRRPNTSFCFLDIRSPGLGDTAMYLCATSRDLSWAYNEQFFGPGTRLTVL.

The chain is built from TRBV20-1 and TRBJ1-5; D unresolved. This CDR3 spans 14 amino acids. Trimming pared 3 bases from V and 8 bases from J, leaving 17 bases between. The germline V gene encodes CDR1 DFQATT and CDR2 SNEGSKA (reference sequence). This CDR3 is CSASSGPQTEPQHF. CDR3 in DNA: TGCAGTGCTAGTTCCGGGCCCCAAACGGAGCCCCAGCATTTT.

The V and J genes are TRBV20-1 and TRBJ2-7; TRBD1 matches at 7 bases. Germline V gene lookup returns CDR1 DFQATT and CDR2 SNEGSKA (reference sequence). This CDR3 spans 15 amino acids. V lost 0 bases, J lost 0 bases, and 5 bases stayed unmatched. CDR3 coding DNA: TGCAGTGCTAGAGATGGGACAGCGAGCTCCTACGAGCAGTACTTC. Translated: CSARDGTASSYEQYF.

The rearrangement joins TRBV10-3 to TRBJ2-5, with D possibly being TRBD2 (5 bases). Per germline, CDR1 ENHRY and CDR2 SYGVKD. The CDR3 has 14 amino acids. V lost 5 bases and J 2 bases, leaving 12 bases between the germline ends. The CDR3 is CAISRGSRQETQYF. In DNA, the CDR3 is TGTGCCATCAGTCGAGGGTCCAGACAAGAGACCCAGTACTTC.

The chain uses TRBV7-2 and TRBJ2-7; D is undetermined. CDR3 length: 13 amino acids. Germline CDR1 reads SGHTA; CDR2 reads FQGNSA. Trimming left V 5 bases short and J 3 bases short, with 11 bases between. The CDR3 loop reads CASSISEYYEQYF. DNA for the CDR3: TGTGCCAGCAGCATCAGTGAGTACTACGAGCAGTACTTC. The entire variable domain, with the rest obtained from reference TRBV7-2 and TRBJ2-7, is as follows: GAGVSQSPSNKVTEKGKDVELRCDPISGHTALYWYRQSLGQGLEFLIYFQGNSAPDKSGLPSDRFSAERTGGSVSTLTIQRTQQEDSAVYLCASSISEYYEQYFGPGTRLTVT.